The source of this TCR beta chain is a study of spatial heterogeneity in lung cancer. Study background: There were consistently more beta-chain sequences detected than alpha-chain sequences.

On this clonotype itself: The antigen is unknown.

On each TCR cDNA molecule, a unique molecular identifier was present. TCRdb re-called the 5' RACE reads through MiXCR, storing one row per CDR3 protein. This sample carries over 8,500 distinct CDR3 sequences, approximately 15% of them seen once, and the ten largest clones take roughly an eighth. Time point given: sample taken at primary tumor resection. The donors were 70 or so patients with non-small cell lung cancer that was early-stage and untreated. Extraction of whole RNA from tumor, nontumor lung or frozen PBMC preceded unsorted sequencing. General study results and limits: In tumors, expanded intratumoral alpha and beta TCR counts tracked mutation counts.

The junction had 6 bases not matched to a gene; V was cut back by 6 bases and J by 2 bases. The CDR3 spans 17 residues. The specimen was lung tumor tissue, collected at surgery. The chain carries TRBV12-3 or TRBV12-4 and TRBJ2-3; 15 bases map to TRBD2. The sequence derives from a male donor with early-stage non-small cell lung cancer. CDR3 loop: CASSSGLAGGFTDTQYF. In DNA form, the CDR3 reads TGTGCCAGCAGCTCGGGACTAGCGGGGGGATTCACAGATACGCAGTATTTT.